These T cell receptor beta chains were read from a single sample in a study of post-analysis software for immune sequencing data. TCRdb recomputed calls from the PCR reads with MiXCR, one row per CDR3 protein. The sample yields about 820,000 distinct CDR3 sequences, approximately 57% seen once. The source material was blood. These TCRs come from a girl between 5 and 17 years old with multiple sclerosis. The CDR3 runs from the conserved cysteine through the conserved F or W. D genes are given only for firm matches. Only some rows state a clone size, as once, few, many or a class for expanded clones.

v_gene	j_gene	d_gene	abundance	CDR3nt	CDR3aa
TRBV5-1	TRBJ2-7	.	few	TGCGCCAGCAGCCCGGGGACACAGAAGTACGAGCAGTACTTC	CASSPGTQKYEQYF
TRBV11-2	TRBJ1-2	.	.	TGTGCCAGCAGCTTAGATACCAGGGCGGGCGGCTACACCTTC	CASSLDTRAGGYTF
TRBV6-6	TRBJ2-7	TRBD2	few	TGTGCCAGCAGTCAGGCCTCCCAGCGGGGGCCAAGCTACGAGCAGTACTTC	CASSQASQRGPSYEQYF
TRBV6-5	TRBJ2-6	.	.	TGCGCCAGCAGTTCTTCTCCGGCAGCCCGCTCTGGGGCCAACGTCCGGACTTTC	CASSSSPAARSGANVRTF
TRBV29-1	TRBJ1-2	.	.	TGCAGCGTTGAAGACTCTCCGGCAGCTAACTATGGCTACACCTTC	CSVEDSPAANYGYTF
TRBV20-1	TRBJ2-1	.	few	TGCAGTGCTAGAAAGTCCTACAATGAGCAGTTCTTC	CSARKSYNEQFF
TRBV27	TRBJ2-1	.	.	TGTGCCAGCAGGATAGCTGGGGGCTACAATGAGCAGTTCTTC	CASRIAGGYNEQFF
TRBV10-3	TRBJ2-7	.	.	TGTGCCATCAGTGAGTCACAAGGGTTAACCTACAATGAGCAGTACTTC	CAISESQGLTYNEQYF
TRBV12-3/TRBV12-4	TRBJ2-7	.	few	TGTGCCAGCAGGACAGGAAACTCCTACGAGCAGTACTTC	CASRTGNSYEQYF
TRBV5-1	TRBJ2-3	TRBD2	.	TGCGCCAGCAGGGACACTAGCGGGGGGAGCACAGATACGCAGTATTTT	CASRDTSGGSTDTQYF
TRBV6-1	TRBJ2-5	.	.	TGTGCCAGCAGCGCCAGCTTCATTACGTCCCGGGGGACCCAAGAGACCCAGTACTTC	CASSASFITSRGTQETQYF
TRBV7-2	TRBJ1-2	TRBD1	.	TGTGCCAGCAGCCACCGGACAGGGGGCCACTATGGCTACACCTTC	CASSHRTGGHYGYTF
TRBV5-1	TRBJ2-5	TRBD1	.	TGCGCCAGCAGCTCCCAGGGGGCCCACCAAGAGACCCAGTACTTC	CASSSQGAHQETQYF